The 3 T cell receptor beta chains given below trace back to one sample, sequenced in a study of blood T cell repertoires in COVID-19. Only in-frame clones appear in the TCRdb table, and some are missing; sequencing was by immunoSEQ multiplex PCR. The table lists fewer than 350,000 clones, about 82% of them singletons. Source material: peripheral blood. The receptors here all came from a woman aged 45-60 years with active or convalescent COVID-19.

V gene TRBV5-1 combines with J gene TRBJ1-2; D not resolved. CDR3 size: 13 residues. Germline values: CDR1 SGHRS, CDR2 YFSETQ. Between the trimmed V and J ends, which lost 2 bases and 2 bases, there was a span of 7 bases. CDR3 coding DNA: TGCGCCAGCAGCTTCCTACCGAACTATGGCTACACCTTC. Its protein product is CASSFLPNYGYTF.

The gene calls are TRBV28 and TRBJ1-2, with D tentatively TRBD1 (5 bases). V lost 7 bases to trimming and J lost 3 bases, with 12 bases between them. There are 13 residues in the CDR3. The germline gives CDR1 MDHEN, CDR2 SYDVKM. The CDR3 nucleotides are TGTGCCAGCAACGGGGGATCTCACTATGGCTACACCTTC. Translating gives CASNGGSHYGYTF.

V and J are TRBV3-1 (or the pseudogene TRBV3-2) and TRBJ2-1, with 11 bases aligning to TRBD2. Per the germline V gene, CDR1 is LGHDT and CDR2 is YNNKEL (reference sequence). With V trimmed by 5 bases and J by 5 bases, 11 bases remained unmatched. The CDR3 extends over 17 amino acids. The CDR3 nucleotides are TGTGCCAGCAGCAATAGTCCGGGACTAGCGGTCCACAATGAGCAGTTCTTC. Translating it yields CASSNSPGLAVHNEQFF.